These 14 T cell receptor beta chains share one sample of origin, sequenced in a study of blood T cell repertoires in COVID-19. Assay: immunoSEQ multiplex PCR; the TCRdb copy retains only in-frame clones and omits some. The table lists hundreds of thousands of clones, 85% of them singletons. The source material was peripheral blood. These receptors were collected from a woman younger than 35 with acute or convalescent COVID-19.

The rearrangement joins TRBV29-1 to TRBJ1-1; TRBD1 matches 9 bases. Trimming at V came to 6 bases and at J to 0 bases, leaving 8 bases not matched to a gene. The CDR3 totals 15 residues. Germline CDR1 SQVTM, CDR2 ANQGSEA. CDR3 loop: CSVAPGQGMNTEAFF. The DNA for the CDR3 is TGCAGCGTGGCCCCGGGACAGGGTATGAACACTGAAGCTTTCTTT. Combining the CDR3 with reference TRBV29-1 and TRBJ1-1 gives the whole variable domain SAVISQKPSRDICQRGTSLTIQCQVDSQVTMMFWYRQQPGQSLTLIATANQGSEATYESGFVIDKFPISRPNLTFSTLTVSNMSPEDSSIYLCSVAPGQGMNTEAFFGQGTRLTVV.

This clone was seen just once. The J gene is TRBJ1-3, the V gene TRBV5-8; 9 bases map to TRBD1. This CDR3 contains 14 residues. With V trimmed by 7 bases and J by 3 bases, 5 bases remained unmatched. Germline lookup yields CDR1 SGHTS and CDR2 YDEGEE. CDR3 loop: CASATGGLGNTIYF. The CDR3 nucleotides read TGTGCCAGCGCTACAGGGGGCCTTGGAAACACCATATATTTT.

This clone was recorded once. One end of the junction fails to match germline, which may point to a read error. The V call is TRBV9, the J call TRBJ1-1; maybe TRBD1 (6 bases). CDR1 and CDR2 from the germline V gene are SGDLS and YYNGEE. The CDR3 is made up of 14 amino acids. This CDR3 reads CASSVDGGVAEAFF. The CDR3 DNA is TGCGCCAGCAGCGTAGATGGGGGCGTGGCTGAAGCTTTCTTT.

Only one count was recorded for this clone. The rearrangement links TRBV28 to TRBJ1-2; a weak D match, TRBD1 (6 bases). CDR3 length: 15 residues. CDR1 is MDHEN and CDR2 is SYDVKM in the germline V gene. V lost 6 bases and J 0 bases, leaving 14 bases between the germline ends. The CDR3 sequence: CASSYWGHTNYGYTF. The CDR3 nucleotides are TGTGCCAGCAGCTATTGGGGGCACACTAACTATGGCTACACCTTC.

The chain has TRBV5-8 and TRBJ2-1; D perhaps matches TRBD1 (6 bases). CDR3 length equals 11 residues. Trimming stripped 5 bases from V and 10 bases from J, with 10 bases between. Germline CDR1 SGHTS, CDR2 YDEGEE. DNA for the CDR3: TGTGCCAGCAGGGGGGCCCGGGAGCAGTTCTTC. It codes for CASRGAREQFF.

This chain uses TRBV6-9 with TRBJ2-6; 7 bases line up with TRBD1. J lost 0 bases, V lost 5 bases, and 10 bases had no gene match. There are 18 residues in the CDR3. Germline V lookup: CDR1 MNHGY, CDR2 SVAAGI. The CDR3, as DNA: TGTGCCAGCAGTGCCTGGGGACAGCTGAGCTCTGGGGCCAACGTCCTGACTTTC. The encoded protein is CASSAWGQLSSGANVLTF.

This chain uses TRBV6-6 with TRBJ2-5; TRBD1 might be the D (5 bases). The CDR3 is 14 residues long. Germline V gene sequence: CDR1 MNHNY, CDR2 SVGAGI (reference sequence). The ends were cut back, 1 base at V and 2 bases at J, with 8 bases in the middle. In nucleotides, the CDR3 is TGTGCCAGCAGTTACTTTCAGGGTCAAGAGACCCAGTACTTC. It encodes CASSYFQGQETQYF.

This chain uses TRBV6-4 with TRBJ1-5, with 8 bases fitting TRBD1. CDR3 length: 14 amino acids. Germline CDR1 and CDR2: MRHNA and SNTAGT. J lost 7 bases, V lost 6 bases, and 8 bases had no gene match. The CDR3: CASSPTGVGQPQHF. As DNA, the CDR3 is TGTGCCAGCAGCCCGACAGGGGTAGGACAGCCCCAGCATTTT.

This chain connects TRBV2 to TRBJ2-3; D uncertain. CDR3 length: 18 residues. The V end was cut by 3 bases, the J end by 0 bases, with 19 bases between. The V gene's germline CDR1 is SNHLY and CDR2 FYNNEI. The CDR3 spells CASSESPGDTLSTDTQYF. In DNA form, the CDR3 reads TGTGCCAGCAGTGAGTCCCCAGGTGATACCCTTAGCACAGATACGCAGTATTTT.

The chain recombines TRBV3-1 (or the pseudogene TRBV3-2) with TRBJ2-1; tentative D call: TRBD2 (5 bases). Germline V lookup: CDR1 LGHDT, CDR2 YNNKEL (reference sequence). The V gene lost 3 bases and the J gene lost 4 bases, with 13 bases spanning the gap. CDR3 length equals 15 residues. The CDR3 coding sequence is TGTGCCAGCAGCCAGTCTAACCGGGGTTACAATGAGCAGTTCTTC. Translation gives CASSQSNRGYNEQFF.

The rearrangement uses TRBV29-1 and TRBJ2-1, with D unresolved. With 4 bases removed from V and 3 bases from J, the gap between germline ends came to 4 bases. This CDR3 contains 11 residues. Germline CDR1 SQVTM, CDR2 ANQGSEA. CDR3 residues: CSVVYYNEQFF. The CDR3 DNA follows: TGCAGCGTTGTTTACTACAATGAGCAGTTCTTC.

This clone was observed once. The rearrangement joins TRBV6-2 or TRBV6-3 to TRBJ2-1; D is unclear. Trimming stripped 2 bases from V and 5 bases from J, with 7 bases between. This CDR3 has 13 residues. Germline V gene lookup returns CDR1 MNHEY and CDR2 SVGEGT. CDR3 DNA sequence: TGTGCCAGCAGTTACGGGCCAAACAATGAGCAGTTCTTC. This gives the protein CASSYGPNNEQFF.

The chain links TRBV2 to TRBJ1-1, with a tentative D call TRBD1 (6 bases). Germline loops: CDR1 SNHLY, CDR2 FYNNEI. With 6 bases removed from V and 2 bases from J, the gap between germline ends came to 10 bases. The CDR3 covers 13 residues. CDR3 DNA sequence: TGTGCCAGCAGAAGGGGGACCAACACTGAAGCTTTCTTT. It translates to CASRRGTNTEAFF.

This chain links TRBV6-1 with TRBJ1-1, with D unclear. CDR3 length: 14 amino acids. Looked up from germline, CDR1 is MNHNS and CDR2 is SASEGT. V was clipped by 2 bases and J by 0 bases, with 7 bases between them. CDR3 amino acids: CASSELRVNTEAFF. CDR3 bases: TGTGCCAGCAGTGAACTACGGGTGAACACTGAAGCTTTCTTT.